This T cell receptor beta chain originates from a study of control samples from healthy donors and cancer patients (TCRdb year 2020). V is cut by 2 bases and J by 2 bases, and the space between the germline ends is 10 bases. From a lookup of the germline V gene, CDR1 and CDR2 are SGHTA and FQGNSA. The CDR3 covers 14 residues, taking in both the cysteine and the phenylalanine. Just the 42-base CDR3 DNA is kept, in frame starting at base 1. The method behind the library was the immunoSEQ multiplex PCR assay. TCRdb limited this immuneACCESS table to in-frame rearrangements with V and J called. A share of clones is missing; checked studies link under half to unresolved V genes, and the rest is unexplained. The sample records approximately 170,000 clones, 90% to 95% of which are singletons. Of the sample, about 0.73% is held by the ten largest clones. With respect to this clone: The clone's antigen remains unknown. Nothing much larger sits one base from this clone, and base qualities are not available.

The sequenced sample consisted of blood. The V and J genes are TRBV7-2 and TRBJ2-7; a tentative D call is TRBD1 (5 bases match). This receptor was identified in a woman in her 30s in good health. The CDR3 is CASSLNLGPYEQYF. The base sequence is TGTGCCAGCAGCTTAAACCTGGGGCCCTACGAGCAGTACTTC.